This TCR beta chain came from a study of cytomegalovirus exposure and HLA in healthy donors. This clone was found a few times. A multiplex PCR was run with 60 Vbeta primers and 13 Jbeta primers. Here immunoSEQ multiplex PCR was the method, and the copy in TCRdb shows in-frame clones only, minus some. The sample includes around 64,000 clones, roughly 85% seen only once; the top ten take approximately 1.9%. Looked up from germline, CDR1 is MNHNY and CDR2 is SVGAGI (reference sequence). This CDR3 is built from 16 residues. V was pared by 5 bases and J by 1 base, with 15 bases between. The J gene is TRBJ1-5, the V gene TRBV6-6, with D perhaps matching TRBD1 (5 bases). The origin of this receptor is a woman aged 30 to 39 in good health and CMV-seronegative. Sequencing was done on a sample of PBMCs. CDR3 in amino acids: CASSTPRQGSNQPQHF. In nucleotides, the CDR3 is TGTGCCAGCAGTACACCCCGGCAGGGCAGCAATCAGCCCCAGCATTTT.